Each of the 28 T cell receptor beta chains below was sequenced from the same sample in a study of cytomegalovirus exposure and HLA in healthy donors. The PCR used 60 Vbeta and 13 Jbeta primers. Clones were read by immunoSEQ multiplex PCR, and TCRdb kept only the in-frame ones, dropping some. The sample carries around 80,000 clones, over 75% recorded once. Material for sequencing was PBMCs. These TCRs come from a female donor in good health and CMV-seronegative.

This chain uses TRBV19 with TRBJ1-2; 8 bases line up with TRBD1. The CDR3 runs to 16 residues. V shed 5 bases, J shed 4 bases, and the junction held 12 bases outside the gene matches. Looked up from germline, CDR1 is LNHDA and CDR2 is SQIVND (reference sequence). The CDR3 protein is CASSSGQPGGVYGYTF. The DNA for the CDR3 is TGTGCCAGTAGTTCCGGCCAGCCAGGGGGCGTCTATGGCTACACCTTC.

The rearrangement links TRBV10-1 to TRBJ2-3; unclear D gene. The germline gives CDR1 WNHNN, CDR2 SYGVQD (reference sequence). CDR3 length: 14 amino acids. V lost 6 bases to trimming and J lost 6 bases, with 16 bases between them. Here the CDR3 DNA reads TGCGCCAGCAGGGGCCTCCCTAATAGGGATACGCAGTATTTT. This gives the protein CASRGLPNRDTQYF.

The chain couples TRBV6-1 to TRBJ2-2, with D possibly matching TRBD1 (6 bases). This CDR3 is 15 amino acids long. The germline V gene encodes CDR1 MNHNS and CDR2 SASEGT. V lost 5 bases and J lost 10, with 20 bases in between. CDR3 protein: CASSPLSGTTEELFF. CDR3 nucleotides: TGTGCCAGCAGTCCACTCTCCGGGACAACTGAGGAGCTGTTTTTT.

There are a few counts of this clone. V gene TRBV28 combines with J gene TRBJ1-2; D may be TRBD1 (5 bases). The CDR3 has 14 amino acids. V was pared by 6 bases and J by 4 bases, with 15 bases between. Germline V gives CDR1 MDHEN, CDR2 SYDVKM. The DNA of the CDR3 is TGTGCCAGCAGCACCGGGGGGGTGGGCTATGGCTACACCTTC. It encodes CASSTGGVGYGYTF.

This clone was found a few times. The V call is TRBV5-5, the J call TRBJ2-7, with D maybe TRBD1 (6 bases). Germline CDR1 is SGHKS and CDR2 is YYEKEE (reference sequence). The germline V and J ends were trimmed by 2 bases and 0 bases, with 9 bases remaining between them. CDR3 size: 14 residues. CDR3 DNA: TGTGCCAGCAGCTTCGACAGGAGCTCCTACGAGCAGTACTTC. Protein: CASSFDRSSYEQYF.

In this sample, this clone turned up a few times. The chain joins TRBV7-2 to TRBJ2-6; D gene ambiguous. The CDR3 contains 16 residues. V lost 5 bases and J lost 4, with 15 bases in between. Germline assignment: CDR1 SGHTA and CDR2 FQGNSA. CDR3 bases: TGTGCCAGCAGCCAACCCTCGGGTGGGGGGGCCAACGTCCTGACTTTC. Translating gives CASSQPSGGGANVLTF.

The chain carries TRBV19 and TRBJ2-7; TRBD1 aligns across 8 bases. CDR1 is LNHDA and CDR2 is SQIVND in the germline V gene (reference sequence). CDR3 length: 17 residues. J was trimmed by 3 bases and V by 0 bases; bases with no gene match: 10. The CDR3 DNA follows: TGTGCCAGTAGTATAGACTGGATCGGGACAGGCAACTACGAGCAGTACTTC. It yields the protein CASSIDWIGTGNYEQYF.

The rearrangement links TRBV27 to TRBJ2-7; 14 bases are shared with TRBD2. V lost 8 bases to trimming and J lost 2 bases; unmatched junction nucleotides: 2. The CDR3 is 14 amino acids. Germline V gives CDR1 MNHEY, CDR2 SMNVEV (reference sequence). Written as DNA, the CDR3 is TGTGCCAGCCGACTAGCGGGAGGGGCCTACGAGCAGTACTTC. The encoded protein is CASRLAGGAYEQYF.

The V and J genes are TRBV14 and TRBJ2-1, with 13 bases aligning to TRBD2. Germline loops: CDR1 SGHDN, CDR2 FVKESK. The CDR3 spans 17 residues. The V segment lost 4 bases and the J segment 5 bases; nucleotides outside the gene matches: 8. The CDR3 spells CASSRRLAGGENNEQFF. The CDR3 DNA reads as TGTGCCAGCAGCCGGCGACTAGCGGGAGGTGAAAACAATGAGCAGTTCTTC.

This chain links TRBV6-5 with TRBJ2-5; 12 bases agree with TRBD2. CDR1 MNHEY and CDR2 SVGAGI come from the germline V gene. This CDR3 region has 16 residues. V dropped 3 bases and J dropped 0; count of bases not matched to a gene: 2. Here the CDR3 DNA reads TGTGCCAGCAGTTATCGGACTAGCGGGGACCAAGAGACCCAGTACTTC. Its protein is CASSYRTSGDQETQYF.

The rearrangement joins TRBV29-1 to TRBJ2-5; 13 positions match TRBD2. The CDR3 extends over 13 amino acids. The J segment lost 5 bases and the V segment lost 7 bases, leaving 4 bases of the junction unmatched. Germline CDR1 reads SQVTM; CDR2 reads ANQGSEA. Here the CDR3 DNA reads TGCAGCGGGGGACTAGCGGGACGGGAGACCCAGTACTTC. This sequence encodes CSGGLAGRETQYF. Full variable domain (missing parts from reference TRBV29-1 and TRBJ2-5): SAVISQKPSRDICQRGTSLTIQCQVDSQVTMMFWYRQQPGQSLTLIATANQGSEATYESGFVIDKFPISRPNLTFSTLTVSNMSPEDSSIYLCSGGLAGRETQYFGPGTRLLVL.

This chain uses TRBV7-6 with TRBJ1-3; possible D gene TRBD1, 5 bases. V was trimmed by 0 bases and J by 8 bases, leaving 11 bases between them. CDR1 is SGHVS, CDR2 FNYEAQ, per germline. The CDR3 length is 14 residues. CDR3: CASSLARQGYTIYF. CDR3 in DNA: TGTGCCAGCAGCTTAGCACGCCAGGGATACACCATATATTTT.

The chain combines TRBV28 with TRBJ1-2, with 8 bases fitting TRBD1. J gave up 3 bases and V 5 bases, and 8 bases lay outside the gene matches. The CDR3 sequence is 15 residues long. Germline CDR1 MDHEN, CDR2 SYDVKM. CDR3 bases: TGTGCCAGCAGTAGAGGACAGGGTGGAGACTATGGCTACACCTTC. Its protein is CASSRGQGGDYGYTF.

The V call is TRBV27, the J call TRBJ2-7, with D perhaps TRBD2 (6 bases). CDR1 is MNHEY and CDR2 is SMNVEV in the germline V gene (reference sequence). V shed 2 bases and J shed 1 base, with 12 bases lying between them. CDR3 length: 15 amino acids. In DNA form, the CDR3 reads TGTGCCAGCAGTTTAGGAGGGTTTAGATCCTACGAGCAGTACTTC. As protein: CASSLGGFRSYEQYF.

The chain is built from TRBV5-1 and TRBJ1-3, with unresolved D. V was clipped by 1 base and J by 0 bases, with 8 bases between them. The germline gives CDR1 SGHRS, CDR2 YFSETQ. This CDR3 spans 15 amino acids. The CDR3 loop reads CASSLLGVSGNTIYF. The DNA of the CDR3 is TGCGCCAGCAGCTTGTTAGGAGTCTCTGGAAACACCATATATTTT.

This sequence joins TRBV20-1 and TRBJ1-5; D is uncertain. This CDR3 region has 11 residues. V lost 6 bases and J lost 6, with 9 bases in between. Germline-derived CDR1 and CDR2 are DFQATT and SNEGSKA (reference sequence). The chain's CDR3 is CSATTRQPQHF. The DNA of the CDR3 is TGCAGTGCAACAACACGTCAGCCCCAGCATTTT.

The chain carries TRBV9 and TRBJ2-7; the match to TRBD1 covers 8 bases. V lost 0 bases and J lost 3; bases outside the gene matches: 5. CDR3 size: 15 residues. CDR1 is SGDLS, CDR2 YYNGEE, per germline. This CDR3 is CASSVEDRAIYEQYF. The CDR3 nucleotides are TGTGCCAGCAGCGTAGAGGACAGGGCGATCTACGAGCAGTACTTC.

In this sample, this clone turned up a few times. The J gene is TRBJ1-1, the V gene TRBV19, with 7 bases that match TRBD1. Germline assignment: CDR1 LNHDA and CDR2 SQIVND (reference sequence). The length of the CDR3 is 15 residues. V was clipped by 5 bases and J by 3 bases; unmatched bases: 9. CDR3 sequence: CASSLRTRGYTEAFF. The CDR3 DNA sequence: TGTGCCAGTAGTCTACGGACCAGGGGGTACACTGAAGCTTTCTTT. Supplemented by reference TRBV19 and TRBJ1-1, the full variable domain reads DGGITQSPKYLFRKEGQNVTLSCEQNLNHDAMYWYRQDPGQGLRLIYYSQIVNDFQKGDIAEGYSVSREKKESFPLTVTSAQKNPTAFYLCASSLRTRGYTEAFFGQGTRLTVV.

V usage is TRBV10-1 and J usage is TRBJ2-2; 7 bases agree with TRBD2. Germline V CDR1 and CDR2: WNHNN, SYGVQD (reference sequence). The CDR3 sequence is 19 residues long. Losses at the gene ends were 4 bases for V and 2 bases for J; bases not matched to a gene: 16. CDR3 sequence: CASSGSSSGHTINTGELFF. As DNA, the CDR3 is TGCGCCAGCAGTGGCTCTTCTAGCGGACACACCATTAACACCGGGGAGCTGTTTTTT.

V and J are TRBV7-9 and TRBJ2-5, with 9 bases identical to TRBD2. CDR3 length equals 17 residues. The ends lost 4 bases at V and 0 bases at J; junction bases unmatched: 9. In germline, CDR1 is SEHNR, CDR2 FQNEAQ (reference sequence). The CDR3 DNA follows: TGTGCCAGCAGCTCCTACAGACTAGCGGAGTACCAAGAGACCCAGTACTTC. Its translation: CASSSYRLAEYQETQYF. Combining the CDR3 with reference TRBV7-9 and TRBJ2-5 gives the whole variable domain DTGVSQNPRHKITKRGQNVTFRCDPISEHNRLYWYRQTLGQGPEFLTYFQNEAQLEKSRLLSDRFSAERPKGSFSTLEIQRTEQGDSAMYLCASSSYRLAEYQETQYFGPGTRLLVL.

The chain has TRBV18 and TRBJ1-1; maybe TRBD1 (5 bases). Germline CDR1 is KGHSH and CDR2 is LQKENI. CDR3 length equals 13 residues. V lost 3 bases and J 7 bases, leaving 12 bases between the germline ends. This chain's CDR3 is CASSPTEEIEAFF. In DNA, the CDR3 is TGTGCCAGCTCACCGACAGAGGAGATTGAAGCTTTCTTT. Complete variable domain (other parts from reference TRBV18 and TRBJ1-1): NAGVMQNPRHLVRRRGQEARLRCSPMKGHSHVYWYRQLPEEGLKFMVYLQKENIIDESGMPKERFSAEFPKEGPSILRIQQVVRGDSAAYFCASSPTEEIEAFFGQGTRLTVV.

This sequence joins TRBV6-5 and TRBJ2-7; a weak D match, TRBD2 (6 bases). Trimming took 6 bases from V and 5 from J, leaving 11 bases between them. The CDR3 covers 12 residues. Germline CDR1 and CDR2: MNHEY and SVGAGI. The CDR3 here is CASRFGSNEQYF. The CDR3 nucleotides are TGTGCCAGCAGGTTCGGGAGCAACGAGCAGTACTTC.

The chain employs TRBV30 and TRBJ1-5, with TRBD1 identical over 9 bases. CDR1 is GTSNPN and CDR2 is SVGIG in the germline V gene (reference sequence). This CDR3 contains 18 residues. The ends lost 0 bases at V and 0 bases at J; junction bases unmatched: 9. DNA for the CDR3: TGTGCCTGGAGTGTACCGACAGGGGGACTCGCTAGCAATCAGCCCCAGCATTTT. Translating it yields CAWSVPTGGLASNQPQHF.

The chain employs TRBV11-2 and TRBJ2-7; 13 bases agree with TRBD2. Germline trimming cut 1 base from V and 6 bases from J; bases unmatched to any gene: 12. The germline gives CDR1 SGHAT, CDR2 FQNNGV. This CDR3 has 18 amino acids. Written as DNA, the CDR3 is TGTGCCAGCAGCTTAGCCCGGGGTGGACTAGCGGGAGCCCTCGAGCAGTACTTC. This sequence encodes CASSLARGGLAGALEQYF.

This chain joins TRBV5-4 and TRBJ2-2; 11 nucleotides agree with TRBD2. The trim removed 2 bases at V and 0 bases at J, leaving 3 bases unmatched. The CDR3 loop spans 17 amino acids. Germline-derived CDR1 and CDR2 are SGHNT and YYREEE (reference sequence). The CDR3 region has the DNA TGTGCCAGCAGCTTATCTAGCGGGGGGACGAACACCGGGGAGCTGTTTTTT. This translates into CASSLSSGGTNTGELFF. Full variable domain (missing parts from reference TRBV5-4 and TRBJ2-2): ETGVTQSPTHLIKTRGQQVTLRCSSQSGHNTVSWYQQALGQGPQFIFQYYREEENGRGNFPPRFSGLQFPNYSSELNVNALELDDSALYLCASSLSSGGTNTGELFFGEGSRLTVL.

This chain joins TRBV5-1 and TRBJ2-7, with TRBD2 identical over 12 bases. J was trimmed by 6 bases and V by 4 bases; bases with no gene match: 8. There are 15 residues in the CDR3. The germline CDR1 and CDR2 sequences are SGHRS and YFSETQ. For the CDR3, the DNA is TGCGCCAGCAGCGGGGGGACTAGCGGGCCCCTCGAGCAGTACTTC. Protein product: CASSGGTSGPLEQYF.

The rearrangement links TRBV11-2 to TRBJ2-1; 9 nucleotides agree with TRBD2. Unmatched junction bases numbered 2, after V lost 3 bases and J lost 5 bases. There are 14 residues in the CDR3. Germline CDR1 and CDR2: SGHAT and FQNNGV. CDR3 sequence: CASSLRTSDNEQFF. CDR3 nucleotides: TGTGCCAGCAGCTTGCGGACTAGCGACAATGAGCAGTTCTTC.

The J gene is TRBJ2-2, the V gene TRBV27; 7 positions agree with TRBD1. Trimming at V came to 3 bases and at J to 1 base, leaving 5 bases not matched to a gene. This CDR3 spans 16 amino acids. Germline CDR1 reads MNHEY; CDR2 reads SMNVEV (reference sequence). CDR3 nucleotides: TGTGCCAGCAGTTTTACAGGGGTGAGGAACACCGGGGAGCTGTTTTTT. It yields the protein CASSFTGVRNTGELFF.